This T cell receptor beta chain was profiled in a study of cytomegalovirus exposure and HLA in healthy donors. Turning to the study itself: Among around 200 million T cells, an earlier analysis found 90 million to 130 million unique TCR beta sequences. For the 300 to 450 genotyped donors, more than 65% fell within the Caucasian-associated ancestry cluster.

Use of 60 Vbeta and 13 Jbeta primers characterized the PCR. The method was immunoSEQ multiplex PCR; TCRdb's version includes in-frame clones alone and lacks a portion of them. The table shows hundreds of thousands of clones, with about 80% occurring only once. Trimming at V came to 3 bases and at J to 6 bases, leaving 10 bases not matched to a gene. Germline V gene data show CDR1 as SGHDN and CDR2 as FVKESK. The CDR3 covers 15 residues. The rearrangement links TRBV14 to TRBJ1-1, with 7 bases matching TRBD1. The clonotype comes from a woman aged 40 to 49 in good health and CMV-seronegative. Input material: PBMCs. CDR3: CASSQRTGRRAEAFF. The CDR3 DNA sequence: TGTGCCAGCAGCCAGAGGACAGGACGGCGCGCTGAAGCTTTCTTT.